This T cell receptor (beta chain) was found in a study of blood T cell repertoires in COVID-19 (dated by TCRdb to 2019 to 2021). With respect to the entire study: Samples covering the acute and convalescent phases of COVID-19 were provided by collaborators in the United States, Italy and Spain. The repertoires were made available in a free public database intended to serve as a resource for research on the immune response to SARS-CoV-2. Deeply sampled blood TCRbeta repertoires from subjects exposed to, actively infected with, or recovered from COVID-19 were included in the dataset. Samples came from the ongoing ImmuneRACE study (first 160 participants) plus 1,254 subjects from 6 global collaborators. Nearly every sample came with metadata listing a de-identified subject ID, COVID-19 status, age in years and sex. The material from the prospective study consisted of cDNA or gDNA derived from T cells, B-cell-depleted T cells, or PBMCs. HLA class I and class II types, where available, came from metadata supplied by the sample provider rather than from assay-based typing. General findings and caveats noted by the study authors: Clinical and demographic metadata were provided uncurated, with the amount varying by source and participant.

CDR1 and CDR2, looked up from the germline V gene, are SGHTA and FQGTGA. CDR3 length: 15 amino acids, cysteine to phenylalanine. Only the CDR3 part of the read is kept: 45 bases, read in frame from the first base. The junction carries 10 bases between V and J, which are trimmed by 1 base and 4 bases respectively. As to this clone: Its specific antigen is unknown. No clone much larger than this one lies a single base away; base qualities are absent.

The immunoSEQ Assay, a bias-controlled multiplex PCR, was used to amplify TCRbeta CDR3 regions from genomic DNA. Concerning the study's data processing: The number of nucleated cells in each sample was estimated by amplification of reference gene primers within the assay. To quantify the absolute abundance of each unique TCRbeta CDR3 rearrangement, sequence reads were collapsed and filtered. For each sample, productive Simpson clonality was calculated as the square root of Simpson's diversity index over productive rearrangements. This immuneACCESS table, as held by TCRdb, lists in-frame sequences with V and J called but not all clones. Of the missing ones, under half trace to an unresolved V gene in checked studies; the others have no known cause. V and J calls and clone size follow that table, whereas D and trimming were derived from the DNA. This sample lists some 270,000 clones; about nine tenths were detected once. The leading ten clones occupy 2% to 2.5% of the sample.

Collaborating institutions collected whole blood in K2EDTA tubes following their own protocols. For TCRbeta analysis, collaborator samples were shipped as frozen whole blood, as isolated PBMCs, or as DNA extracted from either sample type. The source material was peripheral blood. The clonotype comes from a man aged 45 to 65 with acute or convalescent COVID-19. This receptor chain uses TRBV7-3 and TRBJ2-2; a tentative D match to TRBD2 spans 5 bases. The CDR3 is CASSLKSRGTGELFF. The nucleotide sequence reads TGTGCCAGCAGCTTAAAATCTCGGGGCACCGGGGAGCTGTTTTTT.